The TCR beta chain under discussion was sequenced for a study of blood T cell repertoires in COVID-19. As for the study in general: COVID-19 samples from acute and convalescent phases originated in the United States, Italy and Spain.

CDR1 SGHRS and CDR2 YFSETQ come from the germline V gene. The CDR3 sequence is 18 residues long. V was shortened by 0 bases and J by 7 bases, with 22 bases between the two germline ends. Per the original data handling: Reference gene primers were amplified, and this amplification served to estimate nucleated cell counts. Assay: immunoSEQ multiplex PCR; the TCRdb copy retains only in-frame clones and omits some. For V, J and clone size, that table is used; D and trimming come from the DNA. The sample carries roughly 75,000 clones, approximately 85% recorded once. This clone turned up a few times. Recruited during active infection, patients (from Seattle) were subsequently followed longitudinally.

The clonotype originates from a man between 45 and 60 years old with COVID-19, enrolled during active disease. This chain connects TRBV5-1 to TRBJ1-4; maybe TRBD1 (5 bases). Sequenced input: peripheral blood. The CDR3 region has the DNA TGCGCCAGCAGCTTGGCCCGGCCTGGAGGGGTTTTATTTGAAAAACTGTTTTTT. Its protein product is CASSLARPGGVLFEKLFF.